The table lists the clone carrying this T cell receptor (beta chain) with a count of one. As yet, its antigen is unknown. CDR3 length equals 13 residues. Germline CDR1 reads MNHEY; CDR2 reads SMNVEV (reference sequence). Unmatched junction bases numbered 8, after V lost 5 bases and J lost 8 bases. This sample is part of a study of cytomegalovirus exposure and HLA in healthy donors. Whole-study results and caveats: When a later analysis was performed, an Asian-associated ancestry cluster reportedly had fewer N-insertions than the approximately 680-donor mean.

Primers included in the PCR were 60 Vbeta and 13 Jbeta primers. The method was immunoSEQ multiplex PCR; TCRdb's version includes in-frame clones alone and lacks a portion of them. This sample has some 180,000 clones, with around 78% found just once. The sequence was collected from a man younger than 45 in good health and CMV-seronegative. The sequenced sample was PBMCs. The chain has TRBV27 and TRBJ1-2; the match to TRBD1 covers 7 bases. The CDR3, as DNA: TGTGCCAGCAGTCCCGGACAGGTGCGAGGCTACACCTTC. Amino acid sequence: CASSPGQVRGYTF.